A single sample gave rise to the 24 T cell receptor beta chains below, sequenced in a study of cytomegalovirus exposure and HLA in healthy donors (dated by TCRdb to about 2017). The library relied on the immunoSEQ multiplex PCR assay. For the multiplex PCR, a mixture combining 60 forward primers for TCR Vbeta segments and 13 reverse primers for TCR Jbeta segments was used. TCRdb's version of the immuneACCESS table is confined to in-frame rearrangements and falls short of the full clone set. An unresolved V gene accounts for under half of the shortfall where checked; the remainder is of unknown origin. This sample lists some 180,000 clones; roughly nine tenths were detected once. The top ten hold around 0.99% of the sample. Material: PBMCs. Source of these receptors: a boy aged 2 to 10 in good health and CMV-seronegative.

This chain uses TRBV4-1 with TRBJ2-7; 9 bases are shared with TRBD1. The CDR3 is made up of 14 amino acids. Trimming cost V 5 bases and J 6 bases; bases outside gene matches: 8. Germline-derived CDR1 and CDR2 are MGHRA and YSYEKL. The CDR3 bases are TGCGCCAGCAGCTACCCGACAGGGGGAAGCGAGCAGTACTTC. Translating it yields CASSYPTGGSEQYF.

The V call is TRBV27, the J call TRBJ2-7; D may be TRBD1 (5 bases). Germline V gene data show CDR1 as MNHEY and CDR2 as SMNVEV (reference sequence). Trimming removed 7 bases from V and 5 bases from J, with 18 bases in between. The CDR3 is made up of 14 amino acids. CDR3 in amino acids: CASTPWAGKDEQYF. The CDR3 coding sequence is TGTGCCAGCACCCCATGGGCAGGGAAAGACGAGCAGTACTTC.

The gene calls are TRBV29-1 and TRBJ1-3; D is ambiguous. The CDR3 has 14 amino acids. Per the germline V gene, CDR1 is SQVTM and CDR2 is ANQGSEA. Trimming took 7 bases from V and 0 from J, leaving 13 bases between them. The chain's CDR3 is CSAHLATSGNTIYF. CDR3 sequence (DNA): TGCAGCGCTCACCTAGCCACCTCTGGAAACACCATATATTTT. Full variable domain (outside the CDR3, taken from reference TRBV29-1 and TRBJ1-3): SAVISQKPSRDICQRGTSLTIQCQVDSQVTMMFWYRQQPGQSLTLIATANQGSEATYESGFVIDKFPISRPNLTFSTLTVSNMSPEDSSIYLCSAHLATSGNTIYFGEGSWLTVV.

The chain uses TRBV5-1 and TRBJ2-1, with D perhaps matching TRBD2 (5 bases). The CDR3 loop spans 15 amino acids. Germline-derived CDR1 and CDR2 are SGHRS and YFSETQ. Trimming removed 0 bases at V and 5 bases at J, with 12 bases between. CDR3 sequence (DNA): TGCGCCAGCAGCTTGGCCCTTTCGGGAAACAATGAGCAGTTCTTC. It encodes CASSLALSGNNEQFF.

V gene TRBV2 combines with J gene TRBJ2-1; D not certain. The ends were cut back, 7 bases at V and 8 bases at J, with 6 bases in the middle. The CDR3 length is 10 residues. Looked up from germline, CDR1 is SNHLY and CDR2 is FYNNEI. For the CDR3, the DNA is TGTGCCAGCATGAGCGATGAGCAGTTCTTC. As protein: CASMSDEQFF.

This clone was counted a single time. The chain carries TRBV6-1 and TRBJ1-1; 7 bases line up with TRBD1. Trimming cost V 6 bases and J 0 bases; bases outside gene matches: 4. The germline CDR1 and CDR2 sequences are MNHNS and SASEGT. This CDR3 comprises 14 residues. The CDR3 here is CASSRDSMNTEAFF. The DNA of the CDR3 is TGTGCCAGCAGCAGGGACAGTATGAACACTGAAGCTTTCTTT.

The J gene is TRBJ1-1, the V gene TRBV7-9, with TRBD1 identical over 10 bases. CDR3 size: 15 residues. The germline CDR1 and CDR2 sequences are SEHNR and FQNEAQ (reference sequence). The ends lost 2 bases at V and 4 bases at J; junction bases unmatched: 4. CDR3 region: CASSLTGQGRTEAFF. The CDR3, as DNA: TGTGCCAGCAGCTTAACGGGACAGGGGCGCACTGAAGCTTTCTTT. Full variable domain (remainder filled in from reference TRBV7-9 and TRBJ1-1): DTGVSQNPRHKITKRGQNVTFRCDPISEHNRLYWYRQTLGQGPEFLTYFQNEAQLEKSRLLSDRFSAERPKGSFSTLEIQRTEQGDSAMYLCASSLTGQGRTEAFFGQGTRLTVV.

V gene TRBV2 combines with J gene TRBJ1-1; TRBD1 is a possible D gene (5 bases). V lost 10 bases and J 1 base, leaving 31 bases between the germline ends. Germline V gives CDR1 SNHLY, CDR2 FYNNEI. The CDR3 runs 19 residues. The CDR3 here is CANLYQGKLPSPKNTEAFF. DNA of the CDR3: TGTGCCAACCTATACCAGGGCAAGCTTCCAAGTCCCAAGAACACTGAAGCTTTCTTT.

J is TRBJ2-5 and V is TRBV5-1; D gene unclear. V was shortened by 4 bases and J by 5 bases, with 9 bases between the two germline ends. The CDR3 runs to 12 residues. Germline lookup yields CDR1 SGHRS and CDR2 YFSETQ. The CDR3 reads CASSVSGETQYF. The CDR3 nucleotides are TGCGCCAGCAGCGTCTCGGGTGAGACCCAGTACTTC.

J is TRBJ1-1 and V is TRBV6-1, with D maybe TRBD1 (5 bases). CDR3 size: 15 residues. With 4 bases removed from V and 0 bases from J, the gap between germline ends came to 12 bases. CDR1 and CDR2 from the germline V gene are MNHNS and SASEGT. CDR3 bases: TGTGCCAGCAGTGCCTCCGGGACTATGAACACTGAAGCTTTCTTT. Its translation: CASSASGTMNTEAFF.

CDR3 residues: CASNPNRDEQYF. CDR3 sequence (DNA): TGTGCCAGCAATCCCAACAGGGACGAGCAGTACTTC. The gene calls are TRBV28 and TRBJ2-7, with a weak D call TRBD1 (6 bases). V gave up 7 bases and J gave up 5 bases, with 12 bases separating them. Germline V lookup: CDR1 MDHEN, CDR2 SYDVKM. This CDR3 contains 12 residues.

This chain's CDR3 is CASSPPGQGGNEQFF. CDR3 DNA: TGTGCCAGCAGCCCCCCGGGACAGGGGGGTAATGAGCAGTTCTTC. V usage is TRBV7-9 and J usage is TRBJ2-1, with 11 bases fitting TRBD1. CDR3 size: 15 residues. Trimming removed 5 bases from V and 7 bases from J; junction bases left unmatched: 7. Germline V gene data show CDR1 as SEHNR and CDR2 as FQNEAQ (reference sequence).

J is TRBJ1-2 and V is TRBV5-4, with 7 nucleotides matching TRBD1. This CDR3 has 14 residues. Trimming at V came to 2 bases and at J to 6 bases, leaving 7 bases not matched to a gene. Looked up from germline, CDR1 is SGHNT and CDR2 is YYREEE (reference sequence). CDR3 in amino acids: CASSFPTGPDGYTF. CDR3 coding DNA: TGTGCCAGCAGCTTCCCGACAGGGCCGGATGGCTACACCTTC.

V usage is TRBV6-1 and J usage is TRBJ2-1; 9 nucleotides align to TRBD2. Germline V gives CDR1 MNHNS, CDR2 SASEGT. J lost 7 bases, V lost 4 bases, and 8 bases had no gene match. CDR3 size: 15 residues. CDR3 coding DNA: TGTGCCAGCAGTGGAGGGCGGGAGGGCCGAAATGAGCAGTTCTTC. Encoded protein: CASSGGREGRNEQFF.

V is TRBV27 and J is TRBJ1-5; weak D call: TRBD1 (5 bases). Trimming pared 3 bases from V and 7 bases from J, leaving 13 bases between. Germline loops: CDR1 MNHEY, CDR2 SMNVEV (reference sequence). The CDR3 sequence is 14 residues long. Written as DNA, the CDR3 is TGTGCCAGCAGTTTTGGAGGGGAGGGGCAGCCCCAGCATTTT. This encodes CASSFGGEGQPQHF.

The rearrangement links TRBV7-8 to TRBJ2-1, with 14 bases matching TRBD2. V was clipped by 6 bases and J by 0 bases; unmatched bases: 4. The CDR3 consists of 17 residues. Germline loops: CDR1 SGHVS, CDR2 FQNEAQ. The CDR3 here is CASRDGTSGSSYNEQFF. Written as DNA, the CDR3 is TGTGCCAGCAGAGATGGGACTAGCGGGAGCTCCTACAATGAGCAGTTCTTC.

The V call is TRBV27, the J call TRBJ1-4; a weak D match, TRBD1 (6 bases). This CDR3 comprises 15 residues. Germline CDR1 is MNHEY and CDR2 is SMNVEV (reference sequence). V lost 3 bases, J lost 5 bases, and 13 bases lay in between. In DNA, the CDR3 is TGTGCCAGCAGTTTTGCTTCAGGGGCCAATGAAAAACTGTTTTTT. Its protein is CASSFASGANEKLFF.

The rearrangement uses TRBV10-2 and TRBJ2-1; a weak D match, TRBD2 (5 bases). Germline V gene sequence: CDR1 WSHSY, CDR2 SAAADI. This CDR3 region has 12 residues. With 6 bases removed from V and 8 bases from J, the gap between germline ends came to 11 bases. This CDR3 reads CASSRTADEQFF. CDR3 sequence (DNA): TGCGCCAGCAGCCGGACTGCCGATGAGCAGTTCTTC.

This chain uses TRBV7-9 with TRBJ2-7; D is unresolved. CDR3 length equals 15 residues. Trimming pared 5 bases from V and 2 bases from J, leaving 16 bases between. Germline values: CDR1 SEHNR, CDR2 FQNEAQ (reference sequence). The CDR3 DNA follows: TGTGCCAGCAGCCCCCTAAACACCAGGACCTACGAGCAGTACTTC. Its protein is CASSPLNTRTYEQYF.

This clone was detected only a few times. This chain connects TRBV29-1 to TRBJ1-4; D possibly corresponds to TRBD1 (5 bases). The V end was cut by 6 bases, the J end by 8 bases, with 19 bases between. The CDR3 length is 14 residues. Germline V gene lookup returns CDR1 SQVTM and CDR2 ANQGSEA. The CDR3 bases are TGCAGCGTCCCTTCCGGGGGGGATGACGAAAAACTGTTTTTT. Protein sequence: CSVPSGGDDEKLFF.

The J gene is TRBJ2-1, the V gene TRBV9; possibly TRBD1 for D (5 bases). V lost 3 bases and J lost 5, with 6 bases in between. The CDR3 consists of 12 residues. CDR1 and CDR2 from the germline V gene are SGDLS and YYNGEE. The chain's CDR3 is CASSARDNEQFF. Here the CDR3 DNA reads TGTGCCAGCAGCGCCAGGGACAATGAGCAGTTCTTC.

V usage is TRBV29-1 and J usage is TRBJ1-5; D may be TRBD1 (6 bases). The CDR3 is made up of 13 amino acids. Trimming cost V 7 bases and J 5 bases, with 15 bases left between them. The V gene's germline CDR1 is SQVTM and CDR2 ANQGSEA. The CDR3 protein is CSAGPGADQPQHF. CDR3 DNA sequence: TGCAGCGCTGGGCCAGGGGCGGATCAGCCCCAGCATTTT.

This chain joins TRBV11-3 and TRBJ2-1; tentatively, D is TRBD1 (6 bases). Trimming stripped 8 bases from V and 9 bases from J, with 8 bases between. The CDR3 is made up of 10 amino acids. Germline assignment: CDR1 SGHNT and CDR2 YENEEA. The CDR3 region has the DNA TGTGCCAGCCCCAGGGGTGAGCAGTTCTTC. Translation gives CASPRGEQFF.

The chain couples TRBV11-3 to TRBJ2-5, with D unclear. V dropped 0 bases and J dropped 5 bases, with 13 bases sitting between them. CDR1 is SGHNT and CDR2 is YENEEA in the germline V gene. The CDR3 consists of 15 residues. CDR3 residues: CASSLEPVFRETQYF. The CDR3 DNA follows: TGTGCCAGCAGCTTAGAACCTGTATTCCGGGAGACCCAGTACTTC.